The rows below give T cell receptor beta chains drawn from one sample of a study of T-cell memory formation after mild COVID-19. TCRdb used MiXCR to reprocess the 5' RACE reads, holding one entry per CDR3 protein. Among approximately 260,000 distinct CDR3 sequences listed, roughly 15% were seen once. The sequenced sample consisted of PBMCs or a T cell subset sorted from them (not recorded which). The receptors shown here come from a man aged 18 to 30 who had mild COVID-19 (a few samples of this study predate the infection). Cell type and time point are not known. Each CDR3 is given with its conserved first and last residue. Each record gives: V gene, D gene, clone size, J gene, CDR3 protein, CDR3 DNA. The D gene is left open where the match is weak. Only some rows state a clone size, as once, few, many or a class for expanded clones.

v_gene: TRBV5-1; d_gene: .; abundance: many; j_gene: TRBJ2-2; CDR3aa: CASSADSGLNTGELFF; CDR3nt: TGCGCCAGCAGCGCGGATTCAGGCTTGAACACCGGGGAGCTGTTTTTT
v_gene: TRBV12-3/TRBV12-4; d_gene: TRBD1; abundance: .; j_gene: TRBJ2-1; CDR3aa: CASSSRTGNEQFF; CDR3nt: TGTGCCAGCAGTTCCCGGACAGGCAATGAGCAGTTCTTC
v_gene: TRBV12-3/TRBV12-4; d_gene: .; abundance: many; j_gene: TRBJ2-7; CDR3aa: CASSGGYSWEQYF; CDR3nt: TGTGCCAGCAGCGGAGGGTATTCTTGGGAGCAGTACTTC
v_gene: TRBV28; d_gene: .; abundance: .; j_gene: TRBJ2-1; CDR3aa: CASLGGTYNEQFF; CDR3nt: TGTGCCAGCCTTGGTGGTACTTACAATGAGCAGTTCTTC
v_gene: TRBV20-1; d_gene: .; abundance: .; j_gene: TRBJ1-5; CDR3aa: CSAIDLGKGGNQPQHF; CDR3nt: TGCAGTGCTATAGATCTGGGTAAGGGAGGCAATCAGCCCCAGCATTTT
v_gene: TRBV3-1; d_gene: .; abundance: once; j_gene: TRBJ1-2; CDR3aa: CASSLFSLAGYTF; CDR3nt: TGTGCCAGCAGCCTGTTCTCCTTGGCTGGCTACACCTTC
v_gene: TRBV5-1; d_gene: .; abundance: .; j_gene: TRBJ2-7; CDR3aa: CASSLRSRTYEQYF; CDR3nt: TGCGCCAGCAGCTTGAGGTCCCGGACCTACGAGCAGTACTTC
v_gene: TRBV7-6; d_gene: TRBD2; abundance: .; j_gene: TRBJ2-5; CDR3aa: CASRGSGGGTQYF; CDR3nt: TGTGCCAGCAGGGGTAGCGGGGGTGGGACCCAGTACTTC
v_gene: TRBV3-1; d_gene: TRBD2; abundance: many; j_gene: TRBJ2-3; CDR3aa: CASSPGAGGGKDTQYF; CDR3nt: TGTGCCAGCAGCCCGGGGGCCGGGGGGGGTAAAGATACGCAGTATTTT
v_gene: TRBV18; d_gene: .; abundance: few; j_gene: TRBJ2-3; CDR3aa: CASSPTGDTDTQYF; CDR3nt: TGTGCCAGCTCACCGACAGGAGACACAGATACGCAGTATTTT